This T cell receptor (beta chain) was recovered during a study of T-cell reconstitution after alpha-beta-depleted transplantation in children. Regarding the study as a whole: T-cell counts and diversity were attributed mostly to newly produced T cells one year after transplant. Surviving recipient T cells and intrathymic progenitors accounted for some patients' high TCRbeta diversity at day 60. Several hundred expanded graft clones reportedly were the source of alpha-beta T cells about two months after transplant.

Preparation of the TCRbeta library was carried out with unique molecular identifiers. TCRdb itself ran the PCR reads through MiXCR, one entry per CDR3 protein. The table shows approximately 200,000 distinct CDR3 sequences, with around 5.9% occurring only once. Ten or more counts support this clonotype. Its antigen is unidentified. The specimen was PBMCs, collected before TCRalphabeta/CD19-depleted stem cell transplant. The receptor comes from a girl in the first two years of life with combined immunodeficiency, due to receive a stem cell transplant.

CDR3 residues: CASSFLVAGYTDTQYF. The CDR3 nucleotides are TGTGCCAGCAGTTTTCTGGTAGCGGGCTACACAGATACGCAGTATTTT. The V and J genes are TRBV28 and TRBJ2-3; 7 bases line up with TRBD2. Germline CDR1 is MDHEN and CDR2 is SYDVKM. The CDR3 sequence is 16 residues long. The V and J ends lost 3 bases and 2 bases, in that order; junction bases with no gene match: 8.